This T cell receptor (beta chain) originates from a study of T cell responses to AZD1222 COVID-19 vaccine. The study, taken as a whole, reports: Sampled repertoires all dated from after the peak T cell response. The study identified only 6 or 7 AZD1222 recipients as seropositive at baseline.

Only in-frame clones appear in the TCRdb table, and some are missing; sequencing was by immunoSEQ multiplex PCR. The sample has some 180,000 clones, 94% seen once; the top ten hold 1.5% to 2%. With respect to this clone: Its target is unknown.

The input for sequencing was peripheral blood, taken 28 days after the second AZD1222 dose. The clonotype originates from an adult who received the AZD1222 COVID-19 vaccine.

The CDR3 spells CASSVHYEAFF. In DNA, the CDR3 is TGTGCCAGCAGTGTGCACTACGAAGCTTTCTTT. The chain uses TRBV6-4 and TRBJ1-1, with D unresolved. Trimming removed 4 bases at V and 8 bases at J, with 8 bases between. CDR3 length: 11 amino acids. Germline V gene sequence: CDR1 MRHNA, CDR2 SNTAGT.